Listed here are 3 T cell receptor beta chains from one sample, sequenced in a study of cytomegalovirus exposure and HLA in healthy donors. A multiplex PCR was run with 60 Vbeta primers and 13 Jbeta primers. Only in-frame clones appear in the TCRdb table, and some are missing; sequencing was by immunoSEQ multiplex PCR. This table holds 100,000 to 150,000 clones, roughly 80% found once. The sequencing sample was made of PBMCs. The receptors shown here come from a female donor in good health and CMV-seronegative.

This sequence joins TRBV4-1 and TRBJ1-1; perhaps TRBD1 as D (5 bases). This CDR3 is 14 amino acids long. The V gene lost 6 bases and the J gene lost 5 bases, with 16 bases spanning the gap. Germline assignment: CDR1 MGHRA and CDR2 YSYEKL. CDR3 coding DNA: TGCGCCAGCAGAGCGTTAGGGGATGGGACTGAAGCTTTCTTT. This gives the protein CASRALGDGTEAFF.

This chain connects TRBV9 to TRBJ2-3; 12 bases align to TRBD1. The J segment lost 4 bases and the V segment lost 3 bases, leaving 9 bases of the junction unmatched. The germline CDR1 and CDR2 sequences are SGDLS and YYNGEE. The length of the CDR3 is 17 residues. CDR3 DNA: TGTGCCAGCAGCGAAACCGGGACAGGGGGCCGGGCAGATACGCAGTATTTT. It encodes CASSETGTGGRADTQYF.

The chain joins TRBV2 to TRBJ1-2; 7 bases are shared with TRBD1. V was pared by 6 bases and J by 8 bases, with 6 bases of the junction left unmatched. CDR1 is SNHLY and CDR2 is FYNNEI in the germline V gene. This CDR3 is 12 amino acids long. This chain's CDR3 is CASRTGDWGYTF. CDR3 sequence (DNA): TGTGCCAGCAGAACAGGGGACTGGGGCTACACCTTC. Filled out from reference TRBV2 and TRBJ1-2, the complete variable domain reads EPEVTQTPSHQVTQMGQEVILRCVPISNHLYFYWYRQILGQKVEFLVSFYNNEISEKSEIFDDQFSVERPDGSNFTLKIRSTKLEDSAMYFCASRTGDWGYTFGSGTRLTVV.